The sequence of this T cell receptor beta chain was determined in a study of blood T cells in healthy people across ages (dated by TCRdb to the mid-2010s). For context, the study as a whole: In model experiments, template switching captured roughly one uniquely barcoded TCR beta cDNA molecule for every two T cells. To avoid experimental bias, donors of different ages were spread randomly across the sequencing lanes. Using the same blood draw, the study looked at two additional independent replicas of 1 million unique cDNA reads for two donors, one aged 18 to 30 and the other aged 80 or older. To track age-related changes in TCR beta repertoire diversity, the study relied on deep sequencing normalized with unique cDNA molecular identifiers. The donors were split into four age groups: young (average 16 years), middle-aged (around 40), aged (roughly 68) and long-lived (more than 80). Paper-wide results and their limitations: Bulk unsorted PBMC profiling prevented conclusive comparison of naive and antigen-experienced compartments. Total diversity estimates from one million sequenced T cells were considered lower bounds and underestimates. There was a strong correlation between observed TCR beta diversity and the percentage of naive T cells measured by flow cytometry. The CMV infection status of donors was not known, potentially confounding age-related changes in expanded clonotypes. The long-lived group showed more naive CD4+ T cells, fewer expanded clones and increased TCR diversity than the aged group, suggesting age selection. Observed TCR beta diversity per million T cells fell roughly linearly with age, and a significant reduction was already apparent by age roughly 40.

CDR1 and CDR2 are read off the germline V gene as MDHEN and SYDVKM. Taken from cysteine to phenylalanine, the CDR3 has 15 residues. Only the CDR3 DNA is retained, 45 bases long and in frame from the first base. Points on this clonotype: The clone's antigen remains unknown. No base-level quality is on record; no much larger clone is a single base apart.

The donors were roughly 38 Caucasian individuals from Russia, aged roughly 6 to 100 years, who were systemically healthy. Each donor gave about 11 milliliters of peripheral blood, drawn into EDTA-treated Vacutainer tubes. Ficoll-Paque density-gradient centrifugation was used to isolate PBMCs, with at least 6.5 million per sample. Trizol reagent was used to extract total RNA from PBMCs, with at least 6 micrograms per sample. For every donor, an aliquot of PBMCs went through flow cytometry to measure the percentages of naive CD45RAhigh/CD27high T cells. Libraries were constructed by 5' RACE. The sequencer listed for this sample is Illumina HiSeq 2500. A second roughly 6 to 12 cycle PCR used a sample-barcoded 5' primer and a J-beta primer mix. Each TCR beta cDNA molecule received a unique molecular identifier from a template-switch 5' adaptor carrying 12 random nucleotides. At least 3 million CDR3-containing paired-end reads were obtained from each sample. The Mint cDNA synthesis kit, primed by a TRBC-specific oligonucleotide, was used to synthesize first-strand cDNA from all RNA. Following uracil-DNA glycosylase treatment, a first 18-cycle PCR with universal primers M1SS and BC2_uni_R was performed on all cDNA. The published analysis was carried out like this. Each sample was normalized by randomly selecting 1 million high-quality reads, each carrying a distinct molecular identifier. Instead of being binned into consensus sequences, reads with shared molecular identifiers were discarded. MiTCR, run with a Q25 quality threshold and the strictest error-elimination algorithm, handled CDR3 identification, clonotype clustering and error correction. A nonparametric unseen species model using Euler transformation provided a lower-bound estimate of total TCR beta diversity. In-frame beta chains were kept once TCRdb had trimmed the public reads at Q25 with fastp and called clones with MiXCR. Entries that share a CDR3 protein sequence are merged under the most common genes and DNA. The V and J calls reflect TCRdb's pipeline rather than the authors' work. The sample records 380,000 or so distinct CDR3 sequences, about 55% of which are singletons. The top ten constitute 51% of the sample.

The receptor chain draws on TRBV28 and TRBJ2-5; 12 nucleotides in the junction match TRBD1. The J call is doubtful: the DNA matches TRBJ2-7 better. Sequencing was performed on blood. The clonotype comes from a man in his 60s in good health. The CDR3 region reads CASSQPGQGAYEQYF. The nucleotides are TGTGCCAGCAGTCAACCGGGACAGGGGGCATACGAGCAGTACTTC.